This T cell receptor beta chain stems from a study of T cell responses to AZD1222 COVID-19 vaccine. Using immunoSEQ multiplex PCR, the repertoire was profiled, and TCRdb retains in-frame clones only, with some absent. Of fewer than 110,000 clones detected, roughly 90% appear once; the ten largest clones hold around 4.3%. V lost 4 bases and J lost 7; bases outside the gene matches: 14. Germline lookup yields CDR1 SGHRS and CDR2 YFSETQ. This CDR3 is built from 15 residues. The input for sequencing was peripheral blood, taken on day 0 of AZD1222 vaccination. This receptor was obtained from an adult in good health. The rearrangement uses TRBV5-1 and TRBJ2-7; 7 bases agree with TRBD2. The CDR3 bases are TGCGCCAGCAGCCCCGGGGTTGGGGGGGTAGGAGAGCAGTACTTC. Amino acid sequence: CASSPGVGGVGEQYF.